This record covers a single TCR beta chain. Its antigen remains undetermined. Nothing much larger sits one base from this clone, and base qualities are not available. The immunoSEQ Assay, a bias-controlled multiplex PCR, was used to amplify TCRbeta CDR3 regions from genomic DNA. The original methods were these. Nucleated cell counts per sample were estimated from amplification of reference gene primers within the assay. To quantify the absolute abundance of each unique TCRbeta CDR3 rearrangement, sequence reads were collapsed and filtered. For each sample, productive Simpson clonality was calculated by taking the square root of Simpson's diversity index across productive rearrangements. TCRdb took this table from immuneACCESS and kept in-frame rearrangements with V and J called. Such tables lack part of the clones; where checked against another copy, unresolved V genes explain under half of the gap, and the rest is unexplained. That table gives V, J and clone size, and the DNA gave D and trimming. The sample yields around 210,000 clones; about 82% were counted once. The ten largest clones take up 5.1% of the sample.

There are 12 amino acids in the CDR3, from cysteine to phenylalanine inclusive. Just CDR3 DNA is preserved here, 36 bases in frame from base 1. This record belongs to a study of blood T cell repertoires in COVID-19 (TCRdb year 2020). Notes on the research overall: Collaborator samples came from the United States, Italy and Spain and covered acute and convalescent phases of COVID-19. The material from the prospective study consisted of cDNA or gDNA derived from T cells, B-cell-depleted T cells, or PBMCs. Deeply sampled blood TCRbeta repertoires from subjects exposed to, actively infected with, or recovered from COVID-19 were included in the dataset. The repertoires were made available in a free public database intended to serve as a resource for research on the immune response to SARS-CoV-2. The samples were drawn from the first 160 participants of the ongoing ImmuneRACE study and from about 1,200 subjects provided by 6 global collaborators. The sample metadata nearly always contained a de-identified subject ID, COVID-19 status, age in years and sex. Where HLA class I and class II types were available, the types were taken from metadata supplied by the sample provider, not from assay-based typing. Here is what the overall study found, with its caveats: How much clinical and demographic metadata was included differed by source and by participant, and the metadata was provided uncurated.

One collaborating source in Seattle enrolled patients during active infection and followed them longitudinally through the course of disease. Collaborating institutions collected whole blood in K2EDTA tubes following their own protocols. Collaborator samples were shipped for TCRbeta analysis as frozen whole blood, isolated PBMCs, or DNA extracted from either sample type. This chain joins TRBV21-1 to TRBJ2-1; the D segment call TRBD2 is taken from the table without a DNA check. TRBV21-1 is a documented pseudogene. The TCR sequence derives from a man aged 50 to 59 with COVID-19, enrolled during active disease. The specimen was peripheral blood. The DNA sequence is given as TGTGCCAGACCCGGAGGAGTCAATGAGCAGTTCTTC. Its amino acids are CARPGGVNEQFF.